One sample yielded the 16 T cell receptor beta chains listed below, sequenced in a study of lymphopenia after photon versus proton radiotherapy. Assay used: immunoSEQ multiplex PCR; TCRdb lists only in-frame clones, some missing. Altogether around 53,000 clones are present, about 83% being singletons, with the ten largest covering around 30%. This specimen was peripheral blood, taken from a patient treated with photon-based radiotherapy. The receptors derive from a man in his fifties with gastric cancer.

The V call is TRBV9, the J call TRBJ2-1, with D hard to call. The CDR3 consists of 13 residues. Germline V CDR1 and CDR2: SGDLS, YYNGEE. The V and J ends lost 4 bases and 9 bases respectively, with 14 bases between them. The CDR3 DNA follows: TGTGCCAGCAGCATAAATACCCCCGGTGAGCAGTTCTTC. It yields the protein CASSINTPGEQFF.

The rearrangement links TRBV12-5 to TRBJ2-5; possibly TRBD1 for D (5 bases). The ends were cut back, 6 bases at V and 5 bases at J, with 13 bases in the middle. The CDR3 loop spans 13 amino acids. In germline, CDR1 is LGHNT, CDR2 FRNRAP. In DNA form, the CDR3 reads TGTGCTAGTGGGACAGCGAACGGTGAGACCCAGTACTTC. It specifies CASGTANGETQYF.

CDR3 region: CASSLGWLAGYNEQFF. DNA of the CDR3: TGTGCCAGCAGCTTGGGGTGGTTAGCGGGATACAATGAGCAGTTCTTC. The genes are TRBV5-6 and TRBJ2-1; 8 positions agree with TRBD2. CDR1 and CDR2 from the germline V gene are SGHDT and YYEEEE. The V and J ends lost 0 bases and 4 bases, in that order; junction bases with no gene match: 6. The CDR3 consists of 16 residues.

V and J are TRBV7-2 and TRBJ2-3; 8 nucleotides line up with TRBD1. CDR3 length: 15 residues. Germline trimming cut 5 bases from V and 6 bases from J; bases unmatched to any gene: 10. Per germline, CDR1 SGHTA and CDR2 FQGNSA. The CDR3 here is CASSRRTGPGDTQYF. CDR3 in DNA: TGTGCCAGCAGCCGCAGGACAGGGCCCGGGGATACGCAGTATTTT.

A remark on this clone: At one boundary the junction diverges from the germline segment, which might be a read error. The chain joins TRBV19 to TRBJ2-1; the match to TRBD2 covers 7 bases. Germline lookup yields CDR1 LNHDA and CDR2 SQIVND (reference sequence). This CDR3 is 15 amino acids long. In DNA form, the CDR3 reads TGTGCCAGTCGTATTGGGAGGGAAACCTACAATGAGCAGTTCTTC. Its translation is CASRIGRETYNEQFF.

The chain has TRBV19 and TRBJ1-3; 11 bases fit TRBD1. The ends lost 9 bases at V and 0 bases at J; junction bases unmatched: 1. Germline CDR1 is LNHDA and CDR2 is SQIVND (reference sequence). CDR3 length: 14 residues. DNA for the CDR3: TGTGCCAGCGGGACAGGGGGCTCTGGAAACACCATATATTTT. This sequence encodes CASGTGGSGNTIYF.

V and J are TRBV30 and TRBJ2-1; D gene unclear. V was pared by 0 bases and J by 6 bases, with 9 bases between. This CDR3 region has 13 residues. Germline V CDR1 and CDR2: GTSNPN, SVGIG (reference sequence). The CDR3 coding sequence is TGTGCCTGGAGTGTACAAGGGTTCAATGAGCAGTTCTTC. Amino acids: CAWSVQGFNEQFF.

The chain uses TRBV28 and TRBJ2-3; D gene uncertain. This CDR3 is built from 16 residues. V dropped 5 bases and J dropped 1 base, with 16 bases sitting between them. The germline CDR1 and CDR2 sequences are MDHEN and SYDVKM. CDR3 residues: CASSPPVVWGTDTQYF. The CDR3 region has the DNA TGTGCCAGCAGTCCCCCCGTAGTGTGGGGCACAGATACGCAGTATTTT.

This rearrangement joins TRBV7-2 to TRBJ2-7; 8 bases line up with TRBD2. This CDR3 spans 15 amino acids. V shed 4 bases and J 6 bases; nucleotides not matched to a gene: 11. Germline CDR1 reads SGHTA; CDR2 reads FQGNSA. The CDR3 sequence is CASSSLPRGRPEQYF. The CDR3 DNA reads as TGTGCCAGCAGCTCGCTACCGCGCGGGAGGCCCGAGCAGTACTTC.

The rearrangement uses TRBV29-1 and TRBJ1-1; D is undetermined. Trimming took 3 bases from V and 8 from J, leaving 7 bases between them. The germline gives CDR1 SQVTM, CDR2 ANQGSEA. This CDR3 comprises 10 residues. The CDR3 nucleotides are TGCAGCGTTGACACAGACGAAGCTTTCTTT. It translates to CSVDTDEAFF.

This clone was counted a single time. The chain has TRBV30 and TRBJ2-1; D remains unclear. Trimming left V 4 bases short and J 6 bases short, with 13 bases between. The CDR3 extends over 13 amino acids. In germline, CDR1 is GTSNPN, CDR2 SVGIG (reference sequence). The CDR3 nucleotides are TGTGCCTGGACCCCACCCATTTCCAATGAGCAGTTCTTC. This encodes CAWTPPISNEQFF.

The chain is built from TRBV9 and TRBJ2-2; 10 bases match TRBD2. This CDR3 region has 17 residues. Trimming cost V 0 bases and J 4 bases; bases outside gene matches: 6. Germline V gene lookup returns CDR1 SGDLS and CDR2 YYNGEE. This CDR3 is CASSVGRLAGATGELFF. The CDR3 bases are TGTGCCAGCAGCGTAGGTCGTCTAGCGGGAGCCACCGGGGAGCTGTTTTTT.

This CDR3 reads CASLSGQPNTEAFF. The CDR3 coding sequence is TGCGCCAGCTTATCGGGACAGCCGAACACTGAAGCTTTCTTT. The genes are TRBV5-1 and TRBJ1-1; 7 bases line up with TRBD1. The CDR3 loop spans 14 amino acids. Germline loops: CDR1 SGHRS, CDR2 YFSETQ. The ends lost 7 bases at V and 1 base at J; junction bases unmatched: 7.

The CDR3 region is CASRTQGTNQPQHF. For the CDR3, the DNA is TGTGCCAGCAGGACACAGGGGACGAATCAGCCCCAGCATTTT. The rearrangement links TRBV2 to TRBJ1-5, with 7 nucleotides matching TRBD1. Per the germline V gene, CDR1 is SNHLY and CDR2 is FYNNEI. J was trimmed by 4 bases and V by 6 bases; bases with no gene match: 6. The CDR3 sequence is 14 residues long.

The V and J genes are TRBV30 and TRBJ2-7; 8 bases match TRBD1. Germline lookup yields CDR1 GTSNPN and CDR2 SVGIG (reference sequence). The CDR3 totals 12 residues. V gave up 1 base and J gave up 6 bases; unmatched junction bases: 2. The DNA of the CDR3 is TGTGCCTGGAGTGAGGACAGGGTCGAGCAGTACTTC. Its translation: CAWSEDRVEQYF.

The chain has TRBV11-2 and TRBJ1-1, with D possibly being TRBD1 (6 bases). V shed 8 bases and J shed 4 bases, with 20 bases lying between them. The CDR3 has 15 residues. From germline, CDR1 is SGHAT and CDR2 FQNNGV. The chain's CDR3 is CASDRDIPTGTEAFF. As DNA, the CDR3 is TGTGCCAGCGATCGGGACATCCCGACGGGCACTGAAGCTTTCTTT.